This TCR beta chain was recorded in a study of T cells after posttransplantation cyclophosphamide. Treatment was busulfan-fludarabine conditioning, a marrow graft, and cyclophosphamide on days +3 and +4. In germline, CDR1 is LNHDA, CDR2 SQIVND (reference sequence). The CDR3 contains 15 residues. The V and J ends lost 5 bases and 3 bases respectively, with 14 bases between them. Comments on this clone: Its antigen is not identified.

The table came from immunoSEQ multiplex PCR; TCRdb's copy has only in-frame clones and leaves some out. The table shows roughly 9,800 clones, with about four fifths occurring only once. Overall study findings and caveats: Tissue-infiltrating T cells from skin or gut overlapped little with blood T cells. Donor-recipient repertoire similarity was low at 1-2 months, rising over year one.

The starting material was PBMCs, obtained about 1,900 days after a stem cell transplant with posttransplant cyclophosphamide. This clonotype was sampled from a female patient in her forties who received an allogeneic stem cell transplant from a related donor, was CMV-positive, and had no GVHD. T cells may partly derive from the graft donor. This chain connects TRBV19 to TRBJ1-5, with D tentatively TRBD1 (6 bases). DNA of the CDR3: TGTGCCAGTAGTCTACCACAGGGTTACAATCAGCCCCAGCATTTT. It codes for CASSLPQGYNQPQHF.